Shown below are 20 T cell receptor beta chains from a single sample sequenced in a study of T cell repertoires in cytomegalovirus infection (dated by TCRdb to about 2019). Sequencing used an Illumina HiSeq 1500. The public reads were reanalyzed by TCRdb: fastp trimming at Q25, MiXCR alignment, in-frame beta chains only. CDR3 protein sequences are deduplicated, and each keeps its most common genes and DNA. A total of approximately 150,000 distinct CDR3 sequences appear in this sample, less than 25% of them only once. Around a quarter of the sample lies in the top ten. What the treatment or condition label conveys for this sample: in vitro stimulation with specific CMV peptide epitopes to enrich CMV-specific T cells. Their specific antigens are unknown. This specimen consisted of CD8+ T cells from cultured PBMCs, obtained from culture after CMV antigen stimulation. The source is a human donor in good health (CMV status not recorded). Some clones in this sample may be carry-over from other donors' samples.

This chain uses TRBV7-2 with TRBJ1-1; D remains ambiguous. Trimming cost V 1 base and J 1 base, with 10 bases left between them. Germline V CDR1 and CDR2: SGHTA, FQGNSA. This CDR3 has 15 amino acids. The CDR3 reads CASSLERAPNTEAFF. CDR3 DNA sequence: TGTGCCAGCAGCTTAGAACGGGCACCGAACACTGAAGCTTTCTTT.

The chain uses TRBV6-2 or TRBV6-3 and TRBJ2-1; D is undetermined. There are 12 residues in the CDR3. The germline CDR1 and CDR2 sequences are MNHEY and SVGEGT. V lost 4 bases, J lost 4 bases, and 5 bases lay in between. As DNA, the CDR3 is TGTGCCAGCAGTTTAGTTTACAATGAGCAGTTCTTC. Translation gives CASSLVYNEQFF.

This chain joins TRBV7-8 and TRBJ1-1; 9 bases agree with TRBD1. The J segment lost 4 bases and the V segment lost 1 base, leaving 16 bases of the junction unmatched. This CDR3 is 19 amino acids long. CDR1 and CDR2 (germline): SGHVS, FQNEAQ. In DNA form, the CDR3 reads TGTGCCAGCAGCTTAGGCACCTGGGACAGGGAATTAATAGGCACTGAAGCTTTCTTT. As protein: CASSLGTWDRELIGTEAFF.

The chain employs TRBV7-4 and TRBJ2-6; 9 nucleotides agree with TRBD1. Germline V lookup: CDR1 SGHVT, CDR2 SQSDAQ. There are 14 residues in the CDR3. Trimming removed 4 bases from V and 9 bases from J; junction bases left unmatched: 4. As DNA, the CDR3 is TGTGCCAGCAGCTGGGGACAGGGTGGCAACGTCCTGACTTTC. It translates to CASSWGQGGNVLTF.

This clonotype came up many times. The chain couples TRBV7-8 to TRBJ2-7; 9 nucleotides match TRBD1. The CDR3 has 15 amino acids. V lost 5 bases, J lost 3 bases, and 8 bases stayed unmatched. From germline, CDR1 is SGHVS and CDR2 FQNEAQ. The CDR3 DNA reads TGTGCCAGCAGCCTAGACAGGGGGACCATCTACGAGCAGTACTTC. This sequence encodes CASSLDRGTIYEQYF.

V gene TRBV28 combines with J gene TRBJ2-1, with D perhaps TRBD2 (5 bases). The CDR3 consists of 16 residues. In germline, CDR1 is MDHEN, CDR2 SYDVKM. Trimming removed 9 bases at V and 0 bases at J, with 18 bases between. The CDR3: CASLSLDFPSYNEQFF. DNA of the CDR3: TGTGCCAGTTTATCCTTGGACTTTCCCTCCTACAATGAGCAGTTCTTC.

This clonotype was counted a few times. The chain has TRBV7-2 and TRBJ1-6, with D unresolved. Trimming took off 7 bases at V and 0 bases at J, with 10 bases between the two ends. The CDR3 totals 15 residues. CDR1 is SGHTA and CDR2 is FQGNSA in the germline V gene. The CDR3 sequence is CASTLMLSYNSPLHF. The DNA of the CDR3 is TGTGCCAGCACCCTAATGCTCTCCTATAATTCACCCCTCCACTTT.

This chain links TRBV7-2 with TRBJ1-2; D possibly corresponds to TRBD1 (6 bases). The CDR3 extends over 13 amino acids. V shed 5 bases and J shed 7 bases, with 14 bases lying between them. Germline V gene lookup returns CDR1 SGHTA and CDR2 FQGNSA. The CDR3 reads CASSPPGAPGYTF. CDR3 nucleotide sequence: TGTGCCAGCAGCCCCCCGGGGGCGCCTGGCTACACCTTC.

The rearrangement uses TRBV12-3 or TRBV12-4 and TRBJ1-2; 9 nucleotides agree with TRBD1. The CDR3 runs to 13 residues. The ends lost 8 bases at V and 5 bases at J; junction bases unmatched: 6. As DNA, the CDR3 is TGTGCCAGCGAACCGGGACAGGGTTATGGCTACACCTTC. Its protein is CASEPGQGYGYTF.

The V gene is TRBV19, the J gene TRBJ2-2, with D possibly matching TRBD1 (6 bases). V lost 7 bases and J lost 0, with 12 bases in between. Germline assignment: CDR1 LNHDA and CDR2 SQIVND (reference sequence). This CDR3 has 15 amino acids. The CDR3 here is CASTLRTANTGELFF. CDR3 DNA sequence: TGTGCCAGTACCCTCCGGACAGCGAACACCGGGGAGCTGTTTTTT.

This clonotype is medium-sized. An end of the junction does not agree with germline; a read error may underlie this. This chain links TRBV11-2 with TRBJ2-7; unclear D gene. The germline V gene has CDR1 SGHAT and CDR2 FQNNGV. This CDR3 is 13 amino acids long. The CDR3 spells CASSLGRTYEQYF. CDR3 nucleotides: TGTGCCAGCAGTTTAGGCAGAACCTACGAGCAGTACTTC.

This clonotype occurred a few times. The chain employs TRBV6-2 or TRBV6-3 and TRBJ2-7; no clear D gene. The CDR3 loop spans 14 amino acids. Per germline, CDR1 MNHEY and CDR2 SVGEGT. V was shortened by 1 base and J by 5 bases, with 12 bases between the two germline ends. CDR3 amino acids: CASSYYGSPNEQYF. In nucleotides, the CDR3 is TGTGCCAGCAGTTACTACGGAAGCCCCAACGAGCAGTACTTC.

The V gene is TRBV6-2 or TRBV6-3, the J gene TRBJ2-1; D might be TRBD2 (6 bases). V lost 11 bases to trimming and J lost 7 bases, with 24 bases between them. Germline assignment: CDR1 MNHEY and CDR2 SVGEGT. The CDR3 extends over 15 amino acids. CDR3 amino acids: CASIREMDYGNEQFF. The CDR3, as DNA: TGTGCCTCAATCCGGGAGATGGATTATGGAAATGAGCAGTTCTTC.

The chain uses TRBV27 and TRBJ2-3; 7 bases agree with TRBD1. The CDR3 spans 16 residues. The germline V gene has CDR1 MNHEY and CDR2 SMNVEV (reference sequence). With V trimmed by 6 bases and J by 5 bases, 14 bases remained unmatched. CDR3 amino acids: CASSIGTDLFQDTQYF. In DNA form, the CDR3 reads TGTGCCAGCAGCATCGGGACAGATCTTTTCCAAGATACGCAGTATTTT.

This clonotype was recorded a few times. The V call is TRBV7-2, the J call TRBJ2-2; D not resolved. The CDR3 totals 13 residues. From germline, CDR1 is SGHTA and CDR2 FQGNSA. Trimming removed 5 bases at V and 3 bases at J, with 7 bases between. CDR3 sequence: CASSQIDTGELFF. CDR3 nucleotides: TGTGCCAGCAGCCAAATTGACACCGGGGAGCTGTTTTTT.

J is TRBJ1-5 and V is TRBV7-2, with 8 nucleotides matching TRBD1. The CDR3 is 17 residues long. Germline V gene lookup returns CDR1 SGHTA and CDR2 FQGNSA. Unmatched junction bases numbered 12, after V lost 5 bases and J lost 3 bases. CDR3 nucleotide sequence: TGTGCCAGCAGCACCCAGGGGGCTTGGGCTAACAATCAGCCCCAGCATTTT. Amino acid sequence: CASSTQGAWANNQPQHF.

The chain is built from TRBV6-6 and TRBJ1-1; D may be TRBD1 (6 bases). The CDR3 contains 18 residues. Trimming took 7 bases from V and 1 from J, leaving 25 bases between them. Germline CDR1 is MNHNY and CDR2 is SVGAGI (reference sequence). CDR3 nucleotides: TGTGCCAGCACGCAGGGGATTTGGGGGCTCGGTACGAACACTGAAGCTTTCTTT. Its protein product is CASTQGIWGLGTNTEAFF.

Only a few counts were recorded for this clonotype. The J gene is TRBJ1-2, the V gene TRBV7-9; D is possibly TRBD1 (5 bases). V was cut by 5 bases and J by 4 bases, with 14 bases left in between. The germline V gene encodes CDR1 SEHNR and CDR2 FQNEAQ (reference sequence). CDR3 length equals 14 residues. The CDR3 nucleotides read TGTGCCAGCAGCCTCGGAGGGGTGCCCTATGGCTACACCTTC. Encoded protein: CASSLGGVPYGYTF.

This chain links TRBV7-2 with TRBJ2-7; a weak D match, TRBD1 (6 bases). V was shortened by 5 bases and J by 0 bases, with 17 bases between the two germline ends. The germline V gene has CDR1 SGHTA and CDR2 FQGNSA. The CDR3 contains 16 residues. The CDR3 DNA reads TGTGCCAGCAGCCCCTGGGGGCAGACCTACTCCTACGAGCAGTACTTC. Its translation: CASSPWGQTYSYEQYF.

In its sample, this clonotype was seen many times. The J gene is TRBJ2-7, the V gene TRBV7-2, with D hard to call. The V and J ends lost 3 bases and 0 bases respectively, with 18 bases between them. Germline V gene data show CDR1 as SGHTA and CDR2 as FQGNSA. The CDR3 runs to 17 residues. CDR3 bases: TGTGCCAGCAGCTTTTATTCTTCCCAGGTCTTCTCCTACGAGCAGTACTTC. Translated, it gives CASSFYSSQVFSYEQYF.